Shown below are 29 T cell receptor beta chains from a single sample sequenced in a study of T cells in localized non-small cell lung cancer. Clones were sequenced by immunoSEQ multiplex PCR, and TCRdb holds only the in-frame ones, with some missing. The data contain around 64,000 clones, 70% to 90% of them singletons. The specimen comprised peripheral blood, sampled before any cancer treatment. These receptors were obtained from a man between 40 and 69 years old with stage I squamous cell lung carcinoma.

V usage is TRBV7-4 and J usage is TRBJ1-3; D is uncertain. The V end was cut by 1 base, the J end by 4 bases, with 14 bases between. The germline V gene encodes CDR1 SGHVT and CDR2 SQSDAQ. This CDR3 has 16 residues. As DNA, the CDR3 is TGTGCCAGCAGCTTAGAGAGATGGGGATTCGGAAACACCATATATTTT. Translation gives CASSLERWGFGNTIYF.

The chain uses TRBV6-6 and TRBJ2-1, with TRBD2 matching over 11 bases. The germline V gene encodes CDR1 MNHNY and CDR2 SVGAGI (reference sequence). The CDR3 extends over 16 amino acids. With V trimmed by 6 bases and J by 6 bases, 10 bases remained unmatched. Here the CDR3 reads CASSHGTSGSANEQFF. CDR3 DNA: TGTGCCAGCAGCCATGGAACTAGCGGGAGTGCCAATGAGCAGTTCTTC.

This chain connects TRBV7-6 to TRBJ2-1, with D possibly being TRBD1 (6 bases). The V and J ends lost 2 bases and 2 bases respectively, with 13 bases between them. Germline values: CDR1 SGHVS, CDR2 FNYEAQ. CDR3 length: 16 amino acids. CDR3 protein: CASSLQGPVAYNEQFF. For the CDR3, the DNA is TGTGCCAGCAGCTTACAGGGGCCGGTCGCCTACAATGAGCAGTTCTTC.

The V and J genes are TRBV7-2 and TRBJ2-7; 9 bases agree with TRBD1. CDR3 size: 15 residues. After removal of 7 bases from V and 4 bases from J, the junction contained 11 bases not matched to a gene. Germline V gene data show CDR1 as SGHTA and CDR2 as FQGNSA. The CDR3 region has the DNA TGTGCCAGCACCCGTCTGGGACAGGGAGGGTACGAGCAGTACTTC. Its protein is CASTRLGQGGYEQYF.

This clone was counted a few times. This chain connects TRBV9 to TRBJ1-1; no reliable D call. This CDR3 is 10 amino acids long. V dropped 3 bases and J dropped 10 bases, with 7 bases sitting between them. Germline assignment: CDR1 SGDLS and CDR2 YYNGEE. This CDR3 is CASSGRIAFF. DNA for the CDR3: TGTGCCAGCAGCGGTCGCATAGCTTTCTTT.

In DNA, the CDR3 is TGTGCCAGCAGGCCCGTAGGGGTAGCGGGGGGCACAGATACGCAGTATTTT. Translation: CASRPVGVAGGTDTQYF. The chain carries TRBV2 and TRBJ2-3; 9 bases map to TRBD2. The CDR3 has 17 amino acids. CDR1 and CDR2 (germline): SNHLY, FYNNEI. Unmatched junction bases numbered 11, after V lost 6 bases and J lost 1 base.

The J gene is TRBJ2-5, the V gene TRBV6-6; 7 nucleotides align to TRBD2. The CDR3 is made up of 15 amino acids. Germline trimming cut 6 bases from V and 2 bases from J; bases unmatched to any gene: 9. Germline assignment: CDR1 MNHNY and CDR2 SVGAGI (reference sequence). This chain's CDR3 is CASSTTTSSQETQYF. The CDR3, as DNA: TGTGCCAGCAGCACAACGACTAGCAGTCAAGAGACCCAGTACTTC.

This chain joins TRBV15 and TRBJ2-2; 11 bases align to TRBD1. Trimming removed 1 base from V and 6 bases from J; junction bases left unmatched: 4. CDR1 LNHNV and CDR2 YYDKDF come from the germline V gene (reference sequence). CDR3 length: 16 residues. The CDR3 here is CATSRVWGQGAGELFF. The CDR3 DNA follows: TGTGCCACCAGCAGAGTCTGGGGACAGGGGGCCGGGGAGCTGTTTTTT.

This chain connects TRBV28 to TRBJ1-2; unclear D gene. Germline-derived CDR1 and CDR2 are MDHEN and SYDVKM. This CDR3 spans 13 amino acids. The ends were cut back, 3 bases at V and 4 bases at J, with 9 bases in the middle. CDR3 loop: CASSLVGSYGYTF. The CDR3 DNA reads as TGTGCCAGCAGTTTGGTTGGCTCCTATGGCTACACCTTC.

V usage is TRBV2 and J usage is TRBJ1-1; D gene ambiguous. This CDR3 is 13 amino acids long. V lost 1 base and J 10 bases, leaving 13 bases between the germline ends. Germline V gene lookup returns CDR1 SNHLY and CDR2 FYNNEI. The CDR3 DNA sequence: TGTGCCAGCAGTGAAGAAACCCTAATTCGAGCTTTCTTT. It is translated as CASSEETLIRAFF.

The rearrangement links TRBV11-2 to TRBJ2-7; 9 nucleotides align to TRBD2. In germline, CDR1 is SGHAT, CDR2 FQNNGV. The trim removed 8 bases at V and 4 bases at J, leaving 9 bases unmatched. The CDR3 contains 14 residues. The CDR3 sequence is CASRRLAGRYEQYF. CDR3 bases: TGTGCCAGCCGGAGGCTAGCGGGACGATACGAGCAGTACTTC.

The genes are TRBV29-1 and TRBJ1-2; D gene unclear. Germline V gene lookup returns CDR1 SQVTM and CDR2 ANQGSEA. The CDR3 is 14 amino acids. Trimming took 1 base from V and 4 from J, leaving 13 bases between them. CDR3 nucleotide sequence: TGCAGCGTTGAAGGCAATGACGTCAGCTATGGCTACACCTTC. Protein product: CSVEGNDVSYGYTF.

The gene calls are TRBV7-6 and TRBJ2-7; 9 nucleotides line up with TRBD1. The CDR3 has 16 residues. Trimming at V came to 3 bases and at J to 4 bases, leaving 10 bases not matched to a gene. Germline loops: CDR1 SGHVS, CDR2 FNYEAQ. In nucleotides, the CDR3 is TGTGCCAGCAGCTTTTCTCCGGGACAGGGAGGTTACGAGCAGTACTTC. It encodes CASSFSPGQGGYEQYF.

J is TRBJ2-3 and V is TRBV30; 12 nucleotides agree with TRBD2. From germline, CDR1 is GTSNPN and CDR2 SVGIG (reference sequence). V gave up 1 base and J gave up 6 bases; unmatched junction bases: 11. The CDR3 has 17 amino acids. CDR3 sequence (DNA): TGTGCCTGGAGTGAGGGGCTAGCGGGAGGGCCGGGGGATACGCAGTATTTT. It yields the protein CAWSEGLAGGPGDTQYF.

This rearrangement joins TRBV7-9 to TRBJ2-5; TRBD1 matches 12 bases. Trimming cost V 5 bases and J 5 bases; bases outside gene matches: 9. The CDR3 runs to 16 residues. Germline V gives CDR1 SEHNR, CDR2 FQNEAQ (reference sequence). The CDR3 DNA is TGTGCCAGCAGCGCCGGTGGGACAGGGGGCTCTGAGACCCAGTACTTC. The encoded protein is CASSAGGTGGSETQYF.

V gene TRBV30 combines with J gene TRBJ1-1; TRBD1 matches 8 bases. The length of the CDR3 is 12 residues. After removal of 0 bases from V and 11 bases from J, the junction contained 5 bases not matched to a gene. CDR1 GTSNPN and CDR2 SVGIG come from the germline V gene (reference sequence). The CDR3 loop is CAWSVSGTGAFF. Here the CDR3 DNA reads TGTGCCTGGAGTGTATCTGGGACAGGCGCTTTCTTT.

About this clone itself: Additional DNA sequences in this sample encode the identical CDR3. The rearrangement links TRBV28 to TRBJ1-5; possible D gene TRBD1, 5 bases. Trimming took 3 bases from V and 4 from J, leaving 7 bases between them. Germline V CDR1 and CDR2: MDHEN, SYDVKM. The CDR3 runs 13 residues. The CDR3 sequence: CASSLQGNQPQHF. The CDR3 bases are TGTGCCAGCAGTTTGCAGGGTAATCAGCCCCAGCATTTT.

The chain couples TRBV9 to TRBJ1-2; a weak D match, TRBD1 (5 bases). This CDR3 has 13 amino acids. Trimming pared 3 bases from V and 5 bases from J, leaving 11 bases between. CDR1 is SGDLS and CDR2 is YYNGEE in the germline V gene. CDR3: CASSARAGYGYTF. The CDR3 bases are TGTGCCAGCAGCGCCAGGGCGGGGTATGGCTACACCTTC. Variable domain in full (rest from reference TRBV9 and TRBJ1-2): DSGVTQTPKHLITATGQRVTLRCSPRSGDLSVYWYQQSLDQGLQFLIQYYNGEERAKGNILERFSAQQFPDLHSELNLSSLELGDSALYFCASSARAGYGYTFGSGTRLTVV.

V and J are TRBV28 and TRBJ1-2; a weak D match, TRBD1 (6 bases). Deletions cut 6 bases from V and 2 bases from J, with 22 bases between. The CDR3 loop spans 17 amino acids. The V gene's germline CDR1 is MDHEN and CDR2 SYDVKM. CDR3 residues: CASRTDNTGTSNYGYTF. CDR3 nucleotide sequence: TGTGCCAGCAGAACCGATAATACAGGGACGTCAAACTATGGCTACACCTTC.

This chain connects TRBV4-1 to TRBJ2-2; TRBD1 matches at 9 bases. V dropped 5 bases and J dropped 4; count of bases not matched to a gene: 2. The CDR3 sequence is 14 residues long. Germline assignment: CDR1 MGHRA and CDR2 YSYEKL. The CDR3 DNA reads as TGCGCCAGCAGCATGGGACAGGGCACCGGGGAGCTGTTTTTT. Its protein is CASSMGQGTGELFF.

The gene calls are TRBV2 and TRBJ1-1, with a weak D call TRBD1 (5 bases). In germline, CDR1 is SNHLY, CDR2 FYNNEI. The CDR3 is 15 residues long. Trimming stripped 5 bases from V and 2 bases from J, with 15 bases between. CDR3 sequence: CASSLSRGVNTEAFF. In DNA, the CDR3 is TGTGCCAGCAGTCTTTCTCGGGGGGTAAACACTGAAGCTTTCTTT.

The chain recombines TRBV6-5 with TRBJ2-1; D ambiguous. This CDR3 is built from 12 residues. Trimming removed 6 bases from V and 9 bases from J, with 12 bases in between. Germline CDR1 reads MNHEY; CDR2 reads SVGAGI. CDR3 sequence (DNA): TGTGCCAGCAGAATCGGACGCAGTGAGCAGTTCTTC. This sequence encodes CASRIGRSEQFF.

V usage is TRBV5-8 and J usage is TRBJ2-3, with a weak D call TRBD1 (6 bases). The CDR3 is 14 residues long. V was trimmed by 4 bases and J by 0 bases, leaving 9 bases between them. Germline V lookup: CDR1 SGHTS, CDR2 YDEGEE. CDR3 sequence reads: CASSGGFSTDTQYF. CDR3 nucleotides: TGTGCCAGCAGCGGGGGCTTTAGCACAGATACGCAGTATTTT.

The chain is built from TRBV28 and TRBJ2-2, with D perhaps matching TRBD1 or TRBD2 (6 bases each). The length of the CDR3 is 20 residues. Germline lookup yields CDR1 MDHEN and CDR2 SYDVKM. Between the trimmed V and J ends, which lost 6 bases and 3 bases, there was a span of 29 bases. CDR3 amino acids: CASRTPYLVGGGQDTGELFF. CDR3 bases: TGTGCCAGCAGGACCCCCTACCTGGTGGGTGGGGGGCAGGACACCGGGGAGCTGTTTTTT.

The chain carries TRBV6-4 and TRBJ1-2; the match to TRBD1 covers 7 bases. Trimming at V came to 5 bases and at J to 7 bases, leaving 7 bases not matched to a gene. CDR3 size: 13 residues. Germline CDR1 reads MRHNA; CDR2 reads SNTAGT. CDR3 bases: TGTGCCAGCAGTCAACAGGGGAGGACTGGCTACACCTTC. This sequence encodes CASSQQGRTGYTF.

This clone was counted a single time. The chain joins TRBV4-2 to TRBJ2-5; perhaps TRBD1 as D (6 bases). The CDR3 contains 16 residues. The V end was cut by 4 bases, the J end by 4 bases, with 19 bases between. Per germline, CDR1 LGHNA and CDR2 YNFKEQ. CDR3 protein: CASSPSTGPGRETQYF. The CDR3 DNA reads TGTGCCAGCAGCCCGTCAACAGGGCCGGGACGAGAGACCCAGTACTTC.

The gene calls are TRBV5-1 and TRBJ2-5; D perhaps matches TRBD2 (5 bases). This CDR3 spans 14 amino acids. Trimming shortened V by 3 bases and J by 4 bases, and 13 bases separated the two germline ends. CDR1 is SGHRS, CDR2 YFSETQ, per germline. CDR3 in DNA: TGCGCCAGCAGCTCCCTTCTAGCCGGAGAGACCCAGTACTTC. This gives the protein CASSSLLAGETQYF.

The V call is TRBV27, the J call TRBJ2-1, with 7 bases that match TRBD2. CDR3 length equals 14 residues. Germline lookup yields CDR1 MNHEY and CDR2 SMNVEV (reference sequence). V dropped 0 bases and J dropped 6; count of bases not matched to a gene: 2. CDR3 loop: CASSLSSSGNEQFF. CDR3 sequence (DNA): TGTGCCAGCAGTTTATCGTCTAGCGGCAATGAGCAGTTCTTC.

The V call is TRBV6-5, the J call TRBJ2-7, with D hard to call. Trimming took 5 bases from V and 0 from J, leaving 8 bases between them. Germline V CDR1 and CDR2: MNHEY, SVGAGI. The CDR3 runs 13 residues. The CDR3 region has the DNA TGTGCCAGCAGTGAAGACGGCTCCTACGAGCAGTACTTC. Translating it yields CASSEDGSYEQYF.